A single sample is the source of the 15 T cell receptor beta chains below, sequenced in a study of blood T cell repertoires in COVID-19. The table came from immunoSEQ multiplex PCR; TCRdb's copy has only in-frame clones and leaves some out. The sample includes almost 400,000 clones, more than 75% seen only once; the top ten take 2.3%. Specimen: peripheral blood. These receptors were collected from an older woman with COVID-19, enrolled during active disease.

This clone was picked up a small number of times. This CDR3 is also generated by other DNA sequences in the sample. V and J are TRBV11-2 and TRBJ1-2; D unresolved. Trimming shortened V by 5 bases and J by 2 bases, and 9 bases separated the two germline ends. The CDR3 is made up of 13 amino acids. CDR1 is SGHAT, CDR2 FQNNGV, per germline. The CDR3 protein is CASSPGPNYGYTF. The CDR3 nucleotides are TGTGCCAGCAGCCCTGGGCCCAACTATGGCTACACCTTC.

The V gene is TRBV7-8, the J gene TRBJ2-5, with a tentative D call TRBD1 (5 bases). Germline values: CDR1 SGHVS, CDR2 FQNEAQ. Trimming stripped 5 bases from V and 1 base from J, with 14 bases between. The CDR3 contains 15 residues. CDR3 in DNA: TGTGCCAGCAGCCTCCCACCGCAGGGCCAAGAGACCCAGTACTTC. Residues: CASSLPPQGQETQYF.

This sequence joins TRBV5-1 and TRBJ2-2; TRBD2 agrees at 14 bases. The ends lost 5 bases at V and 0 bases at J; junction bases unmatched: 3. The germline gives CDR1 SGHRS, CDR2 YFSETQ. The CDR3 is 17 residues long. DNA of the CDR3: TGCGCCAGCAGTGGGACTAGCGGGGGACCGAACACCGGGGAGCTGTTTTTT. Translating it yields CASSGTSGGPNTGELFF.

This chain joins TRBV19 and TRBJ1-2; D is perhaps TRBD1 (6 bases). Germline loops: CDR1 LNHDA, CDR2 SQIVND (reference sequence). The CDR3 spans 15 residues. V shed 1 base and J shed 6 bases, with 15 bases lying between them. The CDR3 DNA sequence: TGTGCCAGTAGTATAGTATGGGGGCCACGGGATGGCTACACCTTC. It encodes CASSIVWGPRDGYTF.

This rearrangement joins TRBV5-8 to TRBJ2-7, with TRBD2 as a possible D gene (5 bases). V lost 5 bases and J 2 bases, leaving 14 bases between the germline ends. Germline V gives CDR1 SGHTS, CDR2 YDEGEE. This CDR3 spans 14 amino acids. CDR3: CASRRRGRAYEQYF. CDR3 bases: TGTGCCAGCAGGAGACGGGGAAGGGCCTACGAGCAGTACTTC.

This chain joins TRBV4-1 and TRBJ1-1; no reliable D call. V lost 4 bases and J 4 bases, leaving 10 bases between the germline ends. Per germline, CDR1 MGHRA and CDR2 YSYEKL. The CDR3 runs 13 residues. CDR3 amino acids: CASSPRRGTEAFF. Written as DNA, the CDR3 is TGCGCCAGCAGCCCGAGACGGGGCACTGAAGCTTTCTTT.

In DNA form, the CDR3 reads TGTGCCAGTAGTCCATGGGACAGGGGAGGATCCGCTGGGGCCAACGTCCTGACTTTC. Amino acids: CASSPWDRGGSAGANVLTF. This chain connects TRBV19 to TRBJ2-6; the match to TRBD1 covers 10 bases. This CDR3 spans 19 amino acids. With 5 bases clipped from V and 2 bases from J, the junction kept 12 bases outside the gene matches. CDR1 LNHDA and CDR2 SQIVND come from the germline V gene (reference sequence).

CDR3 in amino acids: CASSLRTGAGSTEAFF. The CDR3 bases are TGTGCCAGCAGTTTAAGAACAGGGGCGGGGAGCACTGAAGCTTTCTTT. This sequence joins TRBV27 and TRBJ1-1, with TRBD1 matching 7 bases. The germline V gene encodes CDR1 MNHEY and CDR2 SMNVEV (reference sequence). The V segment lost 2 bases and the J segment 4 bases; nucleotides outside the gene matches: 10. CDR3 length: 16 residues.

This rearrangement joins TRBV6-5 to TRBJ1-2, with a possible D match to TRBD1 (6 bases). V was cut by 7 bases and J by 2 bases, with 11 bases left in between. Germline lookup yields CDR1 MNHEY and CDR2 SVGAGI. The CDR3 loop spans 13 amino acids. This CDR3 is CASNRQGNYGYTF. CDR3 bases: TGTGCCAGCAACCGGCAGGGGAACTATGGCTACACCTTC.

The chain carries TRBV4-1 and TRBJ2-2, with a tentative D call TRBD2 (6 bases). The CDR3 loop spans 15 amino acids. Trimming cost V 1 base and J 5 bases, with 11 bases left between them. Germline-derived CDR1 and CDR2 are MGHRA and YSYEKL. The CDR3 DNA reads as TGCGCCAGCAGCCAAGTCCCGGGGGAAACCGGGGAGCTGTTTTTT. Translated: CASSQVPGETGELFF.

The rearrangement uses TRBV7-8 and TRBJ1-1; D perhaps matches TRBD1 (5 bases). Germline-derived CDR1 and CDR2 are SGHVS and FQNEAQ. The V and J ends lost 2 bases and 0 bases respectively, with 10 bases between them. The CDR3 consists of 15 residues. The CDR3 region is CASSLMGRVNTEAFF. The CDR3 DNA sequence: TGTGCCAGCAGCTTAATGGGCAGGGTGAACACTGAAGCTTTCTTT.

This clone has a handful of counts. Here the CDR3 reads CASSIVRGNYGYTF. The CDR3 DNA reads as TGTGCCAGTAGTATCGTCAGGGGGAACTATGGCTACACCTTC. V and J are TRBV19 and TRBJ1-2, with TRBD1 matching 7 bases. The length of the CDR3 is 14 residues. The germline CDR1 and CDR2 sequences are LNHDA and SQIVND (reference sequence). J lost 2 bases, V lost 3 bases, and 3 bases had no gene match.

The chain recombines TRBV9 with TRBJ2-5; 7 positions agree with TRBD1. The CDR3 is 13 residues long. The V gene's germline CDR1 is SGDLS and CDR2 YYNGEE. Trimming cost V 0 bases and J 6 bases; bases outside gene matches: 2. CDR3 nucleotide sequence: TGTGCCAGCAGCGTAGGACAGGGCCAGACCCAGTACTTC. Residues: CASSVGQGQTQYF.

The genes are TRBV2 and TRBJ1-4; TRBD1 matches 10 bases. The CDR3 runs 15 residues. Losses at the gene ends were 5 bases for V and 7 bases for J; bases not matched to a gene: 7. Germline CDR1 reads SNHLY; CDR2 reads FYNNEI. The CDR3 loop reads CASSRSGTGAEKLFF. The CDR3 nucleotides read TGTGCCAGCAGTCGTTCCGGGACAGGGGCTGAAAAACTGTTTTTT.

With respect to this clone: Relative to the germline gene, one junction end is altered; a read error may explain this. The genes are TRBV6-5 and TRBJ1-5, with D perhaps matching TRBD1 (5 bases). CDR3 length equals 14 residues. Per germline, CDR1 MNHEY and CDR2 SVGAGI. This CDR3 is CASSYNDSSQPQHF. The CDR3 nucleotides read TGTGCCAGCAGTTACAACGACAGCAGTCAGCCCCAGCATTTT.